This T cell receptor (beta chain) was sequenced in a study of T cells in Graves' hyperthyroidism and ophthalmopathy. The CDR3 extends over 17 amino acids. Germline assignment: CDR1 SGDLS and CDR2 YYNGEE. Amplified TCR beta CDR3 regions came from RNA transcripts. Researchers ran a first-round RT-PCR on the TCR CDR3 using the HTBI primer set. TCRdb re-derived calls from the multiplex PCR reads in MiXCR, one entry per CDR3 protein. The table shows almost 600,000 distinct CDR3 sequences, with about 43% occurring only once. Concerning this clonotype: The antigen remains undetermined. This clone may be a read error of a much larger clone one base away.

Study conclusions and caveats: Ophthalmopathy was separated from stable hyperthyroidism by a 13 V-J model. Expanded thyroid clonotypes (above 0.001) were mostly also found in blood.

In patients aged 18 to 65, hyperthyroidism was newly diagnosed, with duration under 2 months. Orbital computed tomography and thyroid ultrasound, together with serum TRAb and thyroxine and clinical symptoms, were used for diagnoses. The chain recombines TRBV9 with TRBJ2-2; the match to TRBD2 covers 11 bases. This clonotype was obtained from a woman between 18 and 29 years old with Graves' hyperthyroidism. The sequenced sample consisted of peripheral blood or thyroid tissue (not recorded which). CDR3 sequence: CASDTSGGSWNTGEQFF. The CDR3 nucleotides are TGTGCCAGCGATACTAGCGGGGGAAGCTGGAACACCGGGGAGCAGTTTTTT.